The sequence of this TCR beta chain was determined in a study of CD8 T cells in Susac syndrome. V lost 3 bases and J lost 0, with 13 bases in between. The length of the CDR3 is 16 residues. Germline values: CDR1 SGDLS, CDR2 YYNGEE. Peripheral blood CD8+ and CD4+ T cells were profiled by TCR beta sequencing. It was with random hexamers that roughly 0.5 to 1 ug RNA was reverse transcribed. An immunoSEQ multiplex PCR generated amplified TCR beta CDR3 products spanning 54 Vbeta and 13 Jbeta. A single record per CDR3 protein comes from TCRdb applying MiXCR to the immunoSEQ multiplex PCR reads. Of approximately 120,000 distinct CDR3 sequences listed, over 90% are singletons. Study conclusions and caveats: Only a relatively small number of individuals were included in the TCR sequencing and HLA analysis.

As for this clonotype: The antigen remains undetermined.

This clonotype originated in a human donor in good health. The V gene is TRBV9, the J gene TRBJ2-1, with D perhaps given as TRBD1 or TRBD2 (5 bases each). The sequencing sample was made of CD4+ T cells from PBMCs. The CDR3 is CASSGRDLGSYNEQFF. DNA for the CDR3: TGTGCCAGCAGCGGACGGGACCTTGGCTCCTACAATGAGCAGTTCTTC.